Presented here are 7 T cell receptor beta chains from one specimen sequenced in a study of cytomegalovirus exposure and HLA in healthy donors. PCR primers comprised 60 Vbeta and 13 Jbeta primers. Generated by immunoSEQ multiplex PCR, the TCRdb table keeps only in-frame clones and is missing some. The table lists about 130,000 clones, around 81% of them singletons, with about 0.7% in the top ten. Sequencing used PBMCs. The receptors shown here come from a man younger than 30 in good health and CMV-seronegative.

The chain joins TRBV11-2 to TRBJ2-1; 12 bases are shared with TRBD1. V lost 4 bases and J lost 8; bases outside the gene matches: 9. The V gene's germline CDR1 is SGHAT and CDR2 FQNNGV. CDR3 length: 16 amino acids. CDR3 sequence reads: CASSSYMGQGADEQFF. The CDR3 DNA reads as TGTGCCAGCAGCTCCTACATGGGACAGGGGGCCGATGAGCAGTTCTTC.

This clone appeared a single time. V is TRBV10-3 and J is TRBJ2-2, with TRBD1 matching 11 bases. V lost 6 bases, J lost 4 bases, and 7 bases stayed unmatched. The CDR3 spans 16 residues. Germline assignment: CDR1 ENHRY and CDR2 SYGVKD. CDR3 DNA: TGTGCCATCAGCCAGCGGGACAGGGGGGTCACCGGGGAGCTGTTTTTT. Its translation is CAISQRDRGVTGELFF.

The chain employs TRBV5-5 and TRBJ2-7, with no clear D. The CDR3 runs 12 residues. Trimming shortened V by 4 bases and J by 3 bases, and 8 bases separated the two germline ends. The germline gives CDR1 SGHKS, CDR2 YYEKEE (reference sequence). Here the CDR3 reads CASSVQDYEQYF. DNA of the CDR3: TGTGCCAGCAGCGTGCAGGACTACGAGCAGTACTTC. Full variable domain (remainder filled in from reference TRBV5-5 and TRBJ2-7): DAGVTQSPTHLIKTRGQQVTLRCSPISGHKSVSWYQQVLGQGPQFIFQYYEKEERGRGNFPDRFSARQFPNYSSELNVNALLLGDSALYLCASSVQDYEQYFGPGTRLTVT.

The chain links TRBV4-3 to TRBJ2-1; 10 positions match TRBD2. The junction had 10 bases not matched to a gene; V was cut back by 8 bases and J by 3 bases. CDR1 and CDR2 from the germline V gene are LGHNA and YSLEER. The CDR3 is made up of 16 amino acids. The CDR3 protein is CASGYIAGGDYNEQFF. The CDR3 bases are TGCGCCAGCGGATATATAGCGGGGGGTGACTACAATGAGCAGTTCTTC.

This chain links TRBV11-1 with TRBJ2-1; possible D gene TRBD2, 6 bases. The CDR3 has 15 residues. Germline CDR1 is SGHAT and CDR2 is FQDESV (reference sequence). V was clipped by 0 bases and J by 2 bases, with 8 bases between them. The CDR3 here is CASSLARGPYNEQFF. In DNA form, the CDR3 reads TGTGCCAGCAGCTTAGCGCGGGGACCCTACAATGAGCAGTTCTTC.

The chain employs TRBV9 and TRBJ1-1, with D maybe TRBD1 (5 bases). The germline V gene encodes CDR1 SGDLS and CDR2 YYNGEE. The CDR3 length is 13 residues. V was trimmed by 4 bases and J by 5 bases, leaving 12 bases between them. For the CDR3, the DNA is TGTGCCAGCAGCTCCGGGGGGAAGACTGAAGCTTTCTTT. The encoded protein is CASSSGGKTEAFF.

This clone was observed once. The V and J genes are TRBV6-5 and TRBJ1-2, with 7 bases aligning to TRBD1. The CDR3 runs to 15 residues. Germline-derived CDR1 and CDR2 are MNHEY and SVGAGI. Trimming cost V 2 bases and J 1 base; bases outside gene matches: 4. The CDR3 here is CASSYRDSYNYGYTF. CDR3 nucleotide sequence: TGTGCCAGCAGTTACCGGGACAGCTATAACTATGGCTACACCTTC.